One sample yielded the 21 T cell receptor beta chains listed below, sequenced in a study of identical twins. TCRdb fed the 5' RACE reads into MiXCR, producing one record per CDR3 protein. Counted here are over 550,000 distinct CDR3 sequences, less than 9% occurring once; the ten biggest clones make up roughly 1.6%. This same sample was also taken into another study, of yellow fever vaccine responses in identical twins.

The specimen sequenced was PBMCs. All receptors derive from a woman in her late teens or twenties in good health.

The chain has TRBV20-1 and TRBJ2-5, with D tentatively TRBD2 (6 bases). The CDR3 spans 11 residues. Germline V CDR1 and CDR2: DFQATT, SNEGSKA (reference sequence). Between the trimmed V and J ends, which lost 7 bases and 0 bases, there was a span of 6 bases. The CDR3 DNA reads TGCAGTGTAGCGGACCAAGAGACCCAGTACTTC. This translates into CSVADQETQYF.

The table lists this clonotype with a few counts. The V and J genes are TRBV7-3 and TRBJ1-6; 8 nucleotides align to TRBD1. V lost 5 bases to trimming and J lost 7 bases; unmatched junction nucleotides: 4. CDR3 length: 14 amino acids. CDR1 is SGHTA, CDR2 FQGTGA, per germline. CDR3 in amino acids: CASSNQGANSPLHF. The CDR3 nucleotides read TGTGCCAGCAGCAATCAGGGGGCAAATTCACCCCTCCACTTT.

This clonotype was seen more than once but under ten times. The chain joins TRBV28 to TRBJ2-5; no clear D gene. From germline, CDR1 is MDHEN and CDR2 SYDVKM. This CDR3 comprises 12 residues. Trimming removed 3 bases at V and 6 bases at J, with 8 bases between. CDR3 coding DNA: TGTGCCAGCAGTTTGATGTTGCAGACCCAGTACTTC. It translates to CASSLMLQTQYF.

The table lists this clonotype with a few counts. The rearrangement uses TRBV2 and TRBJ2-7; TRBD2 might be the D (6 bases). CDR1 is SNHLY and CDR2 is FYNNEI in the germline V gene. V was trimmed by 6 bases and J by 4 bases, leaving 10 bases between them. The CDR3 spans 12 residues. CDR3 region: CASSPEGYEQYV. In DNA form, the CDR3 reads TGTGCCAGCAGCCCGGAGGGGTACGAGCAGTACGTC.

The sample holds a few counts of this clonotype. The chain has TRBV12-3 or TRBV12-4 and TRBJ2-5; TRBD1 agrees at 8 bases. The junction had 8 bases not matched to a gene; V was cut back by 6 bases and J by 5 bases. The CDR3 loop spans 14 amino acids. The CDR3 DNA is TGTGCCAGCAGAGACGCAGGGGGCGGGGAGACCCAGTACTTC. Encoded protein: CASRDAGGGETQYF.

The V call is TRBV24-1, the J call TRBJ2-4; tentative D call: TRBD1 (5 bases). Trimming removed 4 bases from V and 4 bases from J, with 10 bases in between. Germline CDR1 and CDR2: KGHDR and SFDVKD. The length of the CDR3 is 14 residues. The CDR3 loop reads CATSEAGLKNIQYF. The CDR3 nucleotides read TGTGCCACCAGTGAGGCAGGGCTAAAAAACATTCAGTACTTC.

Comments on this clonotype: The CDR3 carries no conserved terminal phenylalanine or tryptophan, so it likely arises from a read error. The CDR3 loop is CASSYLGTDTQYS. CDR3 sequence (DNA): TGTGCCAGCAGTTACTTGGGCACAGATACGCAGTATTCT. This chain uses TRBV6-5 with TRBJ2-3; no clear D gene. CDR1 is MNHEY and CDR2 is SVGAGI in the germline V gene. The CDR3 is made up of 13 amino acids. The V gene lost 1 base and the J gene lost 1 base, with 3 bases spanning the gap.

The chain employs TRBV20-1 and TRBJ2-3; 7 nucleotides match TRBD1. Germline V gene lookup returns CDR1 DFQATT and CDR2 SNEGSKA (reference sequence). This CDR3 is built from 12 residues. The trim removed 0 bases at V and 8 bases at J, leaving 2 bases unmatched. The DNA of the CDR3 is TGCAGTGCTAGAGAAGGGGGCGGTACGCAGTATTTT. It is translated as CSAREGGGTQYF.

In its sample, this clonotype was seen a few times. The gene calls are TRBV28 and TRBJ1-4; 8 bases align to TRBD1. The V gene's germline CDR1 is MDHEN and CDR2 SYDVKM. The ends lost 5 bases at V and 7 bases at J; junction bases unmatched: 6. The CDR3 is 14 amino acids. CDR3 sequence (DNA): TGTGCCAGCAGTACACAGGGGGAGGTTGAAAAACTGTTTTTT. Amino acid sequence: CASSTQGEVEKLFF.

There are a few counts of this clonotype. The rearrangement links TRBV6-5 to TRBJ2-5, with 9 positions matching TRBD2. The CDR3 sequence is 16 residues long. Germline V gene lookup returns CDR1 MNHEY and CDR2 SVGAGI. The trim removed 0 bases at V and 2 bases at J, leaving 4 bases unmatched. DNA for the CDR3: TGTGCCAGCAGTTACTCGCCGAGCGGGAGGCAAGAGACCCAGTACTTC. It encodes CASSYSPSGRQETQYF.

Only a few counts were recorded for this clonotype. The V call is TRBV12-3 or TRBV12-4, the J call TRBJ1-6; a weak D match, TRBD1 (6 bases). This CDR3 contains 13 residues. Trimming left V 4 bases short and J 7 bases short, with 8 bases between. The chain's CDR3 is CASSSTGNSPLHF. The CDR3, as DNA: TGTGCCAGCAGTTCAACAGGGAATTCACCCCTCCACTTT.

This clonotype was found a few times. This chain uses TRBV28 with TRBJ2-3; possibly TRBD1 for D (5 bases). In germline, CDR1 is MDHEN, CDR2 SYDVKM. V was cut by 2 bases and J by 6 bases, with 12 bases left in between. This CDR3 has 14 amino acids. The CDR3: CASSLPRVSDTQYF. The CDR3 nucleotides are TGTGCCAGCAGTTTACCCAGGGTGTCGGATACGCAGTATTTT.

For the CDR3, the DNA is TGTGCCACCAGCAGAGATAACGAAAGGCTAATTACAGGGGTTGGAGAGCAGTACGTC. This translates into CATSRDNERLITGVGEQYV. The V and J genes are TRBV15 and TRBJ2-7, with 7 bases fitting TRBD1. The junction had 21 bases not matched to a gene; V was cut back by 0 bases and J by 7 bases. Germline values: CDR1 LNHNV, CDR2 YYDKDF (reference sequence). The CDR3 totals 19 residues.

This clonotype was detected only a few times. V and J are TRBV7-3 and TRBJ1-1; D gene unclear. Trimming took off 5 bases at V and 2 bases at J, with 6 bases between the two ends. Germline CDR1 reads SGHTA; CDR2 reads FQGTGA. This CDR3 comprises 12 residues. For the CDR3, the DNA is TGTGCCAGCAGCGAACCAAACACTGAAGCTTTCTTT. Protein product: CASSEPNTEAFF.

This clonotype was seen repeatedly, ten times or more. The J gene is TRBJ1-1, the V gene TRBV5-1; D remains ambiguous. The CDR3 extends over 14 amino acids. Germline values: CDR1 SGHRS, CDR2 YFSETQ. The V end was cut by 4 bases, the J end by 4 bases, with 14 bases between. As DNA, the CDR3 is TGCGCCAGCAGCCCCGACTGGGGTAGCACTGAAGCTTTCTTT. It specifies CASSPDWGSTEAFF.

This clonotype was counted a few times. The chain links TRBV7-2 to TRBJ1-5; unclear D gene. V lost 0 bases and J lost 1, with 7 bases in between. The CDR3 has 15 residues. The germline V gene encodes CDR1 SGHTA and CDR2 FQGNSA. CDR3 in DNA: TGTGCCAGCAGCTTAGCCGGGCAAAGCAATCAGCCCCAGCATTTT. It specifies CASSLAGQSNQPQHF.

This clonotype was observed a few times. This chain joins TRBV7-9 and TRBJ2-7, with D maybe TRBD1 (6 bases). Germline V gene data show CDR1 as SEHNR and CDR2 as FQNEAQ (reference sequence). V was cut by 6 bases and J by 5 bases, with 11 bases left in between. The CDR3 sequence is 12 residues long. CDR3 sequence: CASSLTGNEQYF. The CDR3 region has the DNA TGTGCCAGCAGTCTTACAGGGAACGAGCAGTACTTC.

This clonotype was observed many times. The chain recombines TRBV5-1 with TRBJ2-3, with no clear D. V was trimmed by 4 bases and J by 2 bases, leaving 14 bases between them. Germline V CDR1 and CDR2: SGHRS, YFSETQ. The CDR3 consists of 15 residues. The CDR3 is CASSIRPAVTDTQYF. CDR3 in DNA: TGCGCCAGCAGCATCCGGCCGGCTGTCACAGATACGCAGTATTTT.

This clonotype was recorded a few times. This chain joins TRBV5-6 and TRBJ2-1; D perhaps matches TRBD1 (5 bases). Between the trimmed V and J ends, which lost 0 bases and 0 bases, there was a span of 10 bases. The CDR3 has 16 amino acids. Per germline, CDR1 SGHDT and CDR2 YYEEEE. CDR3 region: CASSLAPRVSYNEQFF. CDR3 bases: TGTGCCAGCAGCTTGGCCCCCAGGGTCTCCTACAATGAGCAGTTCTTC. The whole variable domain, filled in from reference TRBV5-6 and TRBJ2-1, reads DAGVTQSPTHLIKTRGQQVTLRCSPKSGHDTVSWYQQALGQGPQFIFQYYEEEERQRGNFPDRFSGHQFPNYSSELNVNALLLGDSALYLCASSLAPRVSYNEQFFGPGTRLTVL.

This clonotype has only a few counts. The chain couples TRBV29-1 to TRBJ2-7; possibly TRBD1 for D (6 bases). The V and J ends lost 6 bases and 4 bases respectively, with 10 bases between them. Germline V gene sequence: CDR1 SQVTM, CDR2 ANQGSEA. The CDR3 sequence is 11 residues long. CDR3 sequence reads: CSVKTGYEQYF. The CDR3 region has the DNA TGCAGCGTCAAAACAGGGTACGAGCAGTACTTC.

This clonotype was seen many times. Written as DNA, the CDR3 is TGCGCCAGCAGCGAAGACAGGGGTGGCCAGCCCCAGCATTTT. Its translation is CASSEDRGGQPQHF. The chain couples TRBV10-2 to TRBJ1-5; 8 nucleotides agree with TRBD1. CDR3 length: 14 amino acids. The germline V gene encodes CDR1 WSHSY and CDR2 SAAADI. The trim removed 6 bases at V and 7 bases at J, leaving 8 bases unmatched.